This TCR beta chain was retrieved from a study of beta chain features in type 1 diabetes. Reverse transcribing all isolated RNA meant expressed TCRB transcripts were sequenced. Data came from immunoSEQ multiplex PCR; TCRdb stores just in-frame clones and leaves some out. Of under 450,000 clones listed, more than 13% are singletons. The CDR3 sequence is 13 residues long. Germline V lookup: CDR1 SQVTM, CDR2 ANQGSEA. Trimming left V 5 bases short and J 5 bases short, with 15 bases between. Only a few counts were recorded for this clone. Its antigen is currently unknown. Study-wide points: Cells with high TCR expression could be over-represented when cDNA is sequenced. More deletions and fewer insertions at VDJ junctions were seen in type 1 diabetes patients.

The source material was naive CD4+ T cells from blood. The gene calls are TRBV29-1 and TRBJ2-5; D is possibly TRBD1 (6 bases). This clonotype originated in a woman under 30 in good health. CDR3 coding DNA: TGCAGCGTTCGGGGCAGGGGAGTTGAGACCCAGTACTTC. Its translation is CSVRGRGVETQYF.